The 24 T cell receptor beta chains below were found in one sample sequenced in a study of PD-1 blockade in classical Hodgkin lymphoma (TCRdb year 2020). The sample's time point, from its label and the paper: cycle 4 day 1 (C4D1), after more than five weeks of nivolumab. All trial patients had relapsed after autologous stem cell transplantation, with cohorts A, B and C differing in prior brentuximab vedotin exposure. The library relied on the immunoSEQ multiplex PCR assay. The table comes from immuneACCESS by way of TCRdb, which keeps in-frame sequences with V and J called. Part of the clones is missing from these tables; in studies checked, under half for an unresolved V gene and the rest for unknown reasons. Present in this sample are about 33,000 clones, approximately 70% of which were seen just once. Under 4.5% of the sample is taken by the ten largest. Here the sequenced sample was peripheral blood mononuclear cells (PBMCs), taken before the fourth cycle of nivolumab. These receptors were obtained from a human donor with classical Hodgkin lymphoma.

J is TRBJ1-3 and V is TRBV28; D might be TRBD1 (5 bases). The CDR3 extends over 16 amino acids. With 5 bases removed from V and 1 base from J, the gap between germline ends came to 15 bases. Per the germline V gene, CDR1 is MDHEN and CDR2 is SYDVKM. Written as DNA, the CDR3 is TGTGCCAGCAGTCTTCATCCAGGGTTTTCTGGAAACACCATATATTTT. As protein: CASSLHPGFSGNTIYF. Combining the CDR3 with reference TRBV28 and TRBJ1-3 gives the whole variable domain DVKVTQSSRYLVKRTGEKVFLECVQDMDHENMFWYRQDPGLGLRLIYFSYDVKMKEKGDIPEGYSVSREKKERFSLILESASTNQTSMYLCASSLHPGFSGNTIYFGEGSWLTVV.

The J gene is TRBJ2-7, the V gene TRBV27; 9 bases align to TRBD2. From germline, CDR1 is MNHEY and CDR2 SMNVEV (reference sequence). The CDR3 contains 15 residues. V trimming: 6 bases; J trimming: 1 base; junction bases outside the gene matches: 7. This chain's CDR3 is CASSPFSGGSYEQYF. CDR3 coding DNA: TGTGCCAGCAGCCCCTTTAGCGGGGGTTCCTACGAGCAGTACTTC.

This clone was recorded a few times. The chain carries TRBV28 and TRBJ1-1; 7 bases match TRBD1. Germline CDR1 reads MDHEN; CDR2 reads SYDVKM. The CDR3 totals 14 residues. The ends lost 2 bases at V and 3 bases at J; junction bases unmatched: 3. The CDR3 nucleotides read TGTGCCAGCAGTTTACCGACAGGGTACACTGAAGCTTTCTTT. Its protein product is CASSLPTGYTEAFF.

This clone was observed once. The genes are TRBV4-3 and TRBJ2-1; the D gene could be TRBD1 or TRBD2 (5 bases each). Germline V gene lookup returns CDR1 LGHNA and CDR2 YSLEER. The ends were cut back, 0 bases at V and 9 bases at J, with 15 bases in the middle. The CDR3 is 15 amino acids. In nucleotides, the CDR3 is TGCGCCAGCAGCCAAGAAACGGGTCTCGGGGCTGAGCAGTTCTTC. This gives the protein CASSQETGLGAEQFF.

This clone has only a few counts. The gene calls are TRBV19 and TRBJ1-2; 8 bases fit TRBD1. The CDR3 is made up of 17 amino acids. V gave up 4 bases and J gave up 8 bases; unmatched junction bases: 18. Germline assignment: CDR1 LNHDA and CDR2 SQIVND (reference sequence). CDR3: CASSTRTGTTLLSGYTF. In DNA form, the CDR3 reads TGTGCCAGTAGTACCCGGACAGGGACAACTCTACTGAGCGGCTACACCTTC. Based on the CDR3 plus reference TRBV19 and TRBJ1-2, the full variable domain is DGGITQSPKYLFRKEGQNVTLSCEQNLNHDAMYWYRQDPGQGLRLIYYSQIVNDFQKGDIAEGYSVSREKKESFPLTVTSAQKNPTAFYLCASSTRTGTTLLSGYTFGSGTRLTVV.

This clone turned up a few times. The chain carries TRBV7-8 and TRBJ2-1, with 13 positions matching TRBD2. V lost 5 bases, J lost 7 bases, and 5 bases stayed unmatched. The CDR3 is 15 residues long. In germline, CDR1 is SGHVS, CDR2 FQNEAQ. CDR3 nucleotides: TGTGCCAGCAGCGACGGGACTAGCGGGGTGAATGAGCAGTTCTTC. It is translated as CASSDGTSGVNEQFF.

Comments on this clone: The sample contains more than one DNA sequence encoding this CDR3. The CDR3 region has the DNA TGTGCCAGCAGTCTACTAGCGGAGGGCACAGATACGCAGTATTTT. The encoded protein is CASSLLAEGTDTQYF. V is TRBV6-5 and J is TRBJ2-3; 8 bases map to TRBD2. Germline CDR1 is MNHEY and CDR2 is SVGAGI. This CDR3 is 15 amino acids long. V was pared by 5 bases and J by 1 base, with 5 bases of the junction left unmatched.

This chain links TRBV30 with TRBJ2-3; perhaps D is TRBD1 or TRBD2 (5 bases each). The CDR3 runs 15 residues. From germline, CDR1 is GTSNPN and CDR2 SVGIG (reference sequence). Trimming took 2 bases from V and 2 from J, leaving 14 bases between them. CDR3 coding DNA: TGTGCCTGGAGTCAGGTGGGGACCCTCACAGATACGCAGTATTTT. Its translation is CAWSQVGTLTDTQYF.

V is TRBV18 and J is TRBJ2-1, with a possible D match to TRBD2 (6 bases). CDR3 length: 18 residues. Germline CDR1 and CDR2: KGHSH and LQKENI. Deletions cut 3 bases from V and 8 bases from J, with 26 bases between. The CDR3 DNA reads as TGTGCCAGCTCACCCAAACCTTCAGGAGGGGCCCAATGGGATGAGCAGTTCTTC. Its translation is CASSPKPSGGAQWDEQFF.

V usage is TRBV6-1 and J usage is TRBJ2-7; no clear D. The germline V and J ends were trimmed by 8 bases and 1 base, with 18 bases remaining between them. CDR3 length: 15 amino acids. Germline loops: CDR1 MNHNS, CDR2 SASEGT. The CDR3 sequence: CASRYEDFSSYEQYF. The CDR3 DNA is TGTGCCAGCCGGTATGAGGATTTTAGTTCCTACGAGCAGTACTTC.

This chain joins TRBV27 and TRBJ2-3; either TRBD1 or TRBD2 may fit D (5 bases each). The V gene's germline CDR1 is MNHEY and CDR2 SMNVEV (reference sequence). Trimming cost V 0 bases and J 4 bases, with 23 bases left between them. CDR3 length: 19 amino acids. The CDR3 DNA reads as TGTGCCAGCAGTTTATCCACCCCGGGCCCAGGGAGCTGGGCAGATACGCAGTATTTT. Its protein is CASSLSTPGPGSWADTQYF.

V usage is TRBV6-5 and J usage is TRBJ2-1, with D unresolved. The CDR3 sequence is 13 residues long. From germline, CDR1 is MNHEY and CDR2 SVGAGI. V was shortened by 6 bases and J by 4 bases, with 10 bases between the two germline ends. The CDR3, as DNA: TGTGCCAGCAGCTACACACTATACAATGAGCAGTTCTTC. It translates to CASSYTLYNEQFF.

This CDR3 is CASSFFNTGELFF. The CDR3 DNA reads as TGTGCCAGCAGCTTTTTCAACACCGGGGAGCTGTTTTTT. The chain uses TRBV5-5 and TRBJ2-2; D is uncertain. Germline CDR1 is SGHKS and CDR2 is YYEKEE (reference sequence). CDR3 size: 13 residues. V shed 2 bases and J shed 2 bases, with 4 bases lying between them. The complete variable domain, with remaining parts taken from reference TRBV5-5 and TRBJ2-2, reads DAGVTQSPTHLIKTRGQQVTLRCSPISGHKSVSWYQQVLGQGPQFIFQYYEKEERGRGNFPDRFSARQFPNYSSELNVNALLLGDSALYLCASSFFNTGELFFGEGSRLTVL.

This clone was picked up one time. The V and J genes are TRBV5-1 and TRBJ2-2; D gene uncertain. Trimming stripped 0 bases from V and 4 bases from J, with 4 bases between. Germline-derived CDR1 and CDR2 are SGHRS and YFSETQ. CDR3 size: 13 residues. The CDR3 sequence is CASSLVPTGELFF. The DNA for the CDR3 is TGCGCCAGCAGCTTGGTCCCCACCGGGGAGCTGTTTTTT. Looking up the rest from reference TRBV5-1 and TRBJ2-2 gives the full variable domain: KAGVTQTPRYLIKTRGQQVTLSCSPISGHRSVSWYQQTPGQGLQFLFEYFSETQRNKGNFPGRFSGRQFSNSRSEMNVSTLELGDSALYLCASSLVPTGELFFGEGSRLTVL.

The chain employs TRBV5-8 and TRBJ2-7, with 11 bases lining up with TRBD1. This CDR3 has 16 amino acids. Trimming at V came to 4 bases and at J to 2 bases, leaving 8 bases not matched to a gene. Germline CDR1 and CDR2: SGHTS and YDEGEE. The CDR3 bases are TGTGCCAGCAGCCTCGATTGGGACAGGGGGACCTACGAGCAGTACTTC. Amino acids: CASSLDWDRGTYEQYF. The full variable domain, in which reference TRBV5-8 and TRBJ2-7 provide the parts outside the CDR3, is EAGVTQSPTHLIKTRGQQATLRCSPISGHTSVYWYQQALGLGLQFLLWYDEGEERNRGNFPPRFSGRQFPNYSSELNVNALELEDSALYLCASSLDWDRGTYEQYFGPGTRLTVT.

The chain uses TRBV5-8 and TRBJ2-1; the D is unclear. The V end was cut by 0 bases, the J end by 9 bases, with 7 bases between. CDR1 is SGHTS, CDR2 YDEGEE, per germline. The CDR3 covers 12 residues. The CDR3 reads CASSLGLAEQFF. The CDR3, as DNA: TGTGCCAGCAGCTTGGGTCTTGCTGAGCAGTTCTTC. Full variable domain (rest looked up from reference TRBV5-8 and TRBJ2-1): EAGVTQSPTHLIKTRGQQATLRCSPISGHTSVYWYQQALGLGLQFLLWYDEGEERNRGNFPPRFSGRQFPNYSSELNVNALELEDSALYLCASSLGLAEQFFGPGTRLTVL.

The chain carries TRBV19 and TRBJ1-2; the D gene is possibly TRBD1 (6 bases). This CDR3 spans 12 amino acids. V lost 5 bases to trimming and J lost 7 bases, with 11 bases between them. Germline CDR1 LNHDA, CDR2 SQIVND (reference sequence). The CDR3 region is CASSPAGVGYTF. The CDR3 DNA is TGTGCCAGTAGTCCGGCAGGGGTTGGCTACACCTTC.

This sequence joins TRBV2 and TRBJ2-1; unclear D gene. CDR3 size: 14 residues. Germline loops: CDR1 SNHLY, CDR2 FYNNEI. V was clipped by 1 base and J by 7 bases, with 11 bases between them. The DNA for the CDR3 is TGTGCCAGCAGTGAAGGGTGGCTTTCGAATGAGCAGTTCTTC. Its translation is CASSEGWLSNEQFF.

This clone was found a few times. The chain carries TRBV4-3 and TRBJ2-2, with 10 positions matching TRBD2. Trimming at V came to 0 bases and at J to 7 bases, leaving 8 bases not matched to a gene. The CDR3 is made up of 17 amino acids. Looked up from germline, CDR1 is LGHNA and CDR2 is YSLEER. The CDR3 is CASSQDGAGGLVGELFF. CDR3 in DNA: TGCGCCAGCAGCCAAGATGGAGCGGGAGGGTTGGTCGGGGAGCTGTTTTTT.

This clone was picked up one time. The CDR3 coding sequence is TGTGCCAGCAGTTACTCTCTAGACGGCACTGAAGCTTTCTTT. Its protein product is CASSYSLDGTEAFF. The chain uses TRBV6-6 and TRBJ1-1, with no clear D. Trimming removed 0 bases at V and 4 bases at J, with 9 bases between. The CDR3 covers 14 residues. Germline V gene lookup returns CDR1 MNHNY and CDR2 SVGAGI (reference sequence).

The CDR3, as DNA: TGTGCCTGGATGCAGCGGGGAACCTACGAGCAGTACTTC. Translated: CAWMQRGTYEQYF. The V gene is TRBV30, the J gene TRBJ2-5, with 7 nucleotides matching TRBD2. The J call may not be correct, given that the DNA end is closer to TRBJ2-7. Germline loops: CDR1 GTSNPN, CDR2 SVGIG (reference sequence). This CDR3 is 13 amino acids long.

This chain links TRBV29-1 with TRBJ2-6; 7 positions agree with TRBD1. V was clipped by 5 bases and J by 0 bases; unmatched bases: 4. In germline, CDR1 is SQVTM, CDR2 ANQGSEA. This CDR3 region has 15 residues. The CDR3, as DNA: TGCAGCGTTTTGCAGGGGGACTCTGGGGCCAACGTCCTGACTTTC. Amino acid sequence: CSVLQGDSGANVLTF.

Written as DNA, the CDR3 is TGTGCCAGCAGCGAGGGACAGGGGGCTTCTAACTATGGCTACACCTTC. Protein sequence: CASSEGQGASNYGYTF. The V call is TRBV9, the J call TRBJ1-2; TRBD1 agrees at 12 bases. Germline-derived CDR1 and CDR2 are SGDLS and YYNGEE. V gave up 3 bases and J gave up 0 bases; unmatched junction bases: 3. The CDR3 contains 16 residues.

The V call is TRBV11-2, the J call TRBJ1-2, with TRBD1 matching 7 bases. This CDR3 has 17 residues. Germline-derived CDR1 and CDR2 are SGHAT and FQNNGV. With V trimmed by 5 bases and J by 2 bases, 14 bases remained unmatched. This chain's CDR3 is CASSPPGGGRVNYGYTF. The CDR3, as DNA: TGTGCCAGCAGCCCACCAGGGGGGGGCCGAGTCAACTATGGCTACACCTTC.